One and the same sample provided the 29 T cell receptor beta chains below, sequenced in a study of shared clonotypes between healthy human individuals. Here immunoSEQ multiplex PCR was the method, and the copy in TCRdb shows in-frame clones only, minus some. The sample shows about 2.4 million clones, roughly nine tenths of them seen only once. Input material: naive CD4+ T cells sorted from blood. Subset denoted: CD45RA+ positively selected. These receptors were collected from a man aged 18-30 years in good health.

The DNA for the CDR3 is TGTGCCAGCAGTTTCCTAGCGGGGATAGAGACCCAGTACTTC. It specifies CASSFLAGIETQYF. V gene TRBV28 combines with J gene TRBJ2-5, with TRBD2 matching over 9 bases. V was clipped by 3 bases and J by 4 bases; unmatched bases: 3. The germline CDR1 and CDR2 sequences are MDHEN and SYDVKM. The CDR3 loop spans 14 amino acids.

The chain employs TRBV15 and TRBJ2-1; 8 bases agree with TRBD2. V trimming: 5 bases; J trimming: 7 bases; junction bases outside the gene matches: 10. Germline CDR1 is LNHNV and CDR2 is YYDKDF (reference sequence). This CDR3 region has 15 residues. CDR3 sequence: CATSSLGLVGNEQFF. DNA of the CDR3: TGTGCCACCAGCTCTCTGGGACTAGTAGGGAATGAGCAGTTCTTC.

Note on this clone: One junction end disagrees with the germline gene, perhaps due to a read error. The chain recombines TRBV10-2 with TRBJ2-7; 10 nucleotides line up with TRBD1. The CDR3 length is 16 residues. From germline, CDR1 is WSHSY and CDR2 SAAADI. CDR3: CASRRTTGTGAYEQYF. In DNA, the CDR3 is TGTGCCAGCAGAAGAACCACCGGGACAGGGGCCTACGAGCAGTACTTC.

V and J are TRBV2 and TRBJ2-7; possibly TRBD1 for D (6 bases). The length of the CDR3 is 15 residues. Germline values: CDR1 SNHLY, CDR2 FYNNEI. V lost 6 bases, J lost 7 bases, and 22 bases lay in between. The chain's CDR3 is CASSTEQGRSSEQYF. CDR3 nucleotides: TGTGCCAGCAGCACCGAACAGGGTCGGTCGAGTGAGCAGTACTTC.

The V and J genes are TRBV19 and TRBJ2-6; D possibly corresponds to TRBD1 (5 bases). The germline V and J ends were trimmed by 5 bases and 4 bases, with 15 bases remaining between them. The CDR3 is 16 amino acids. The germline gives CDR1 LNHDA, CDR2 SQIVND (reference sequence). The CDR3 loop is CASSLHGAAGANVLTF. CDR3 bases: TGTGCCAGTAGTCTCCATGGGGCGGCGGGGGCCAACGTCCTGACTTTC.

On this clone itself: Distinct nucleotide sequences in the sample also encode this CDR3. The chain employs TRBV6-5 and TRBJ2-3; D is unresolved. V shed 6 bases and J shed 0 bases, with 7 bases lying between them. CDR3 length: 13 amino acids. Germline CDR1 and CDR2: MNHEY and SVGAGI. The CDR3: CASRGRSTDTQYF. CDR3 nucleotides: TGTGCCAGCAGGGGTCGTAGCACAGATACGCAGTATTTT.

The chain has TRBV6-1 and TRBJ1-2; no reliable D call. The CDR3 covers 13 residues. Per the germline V gene, CDR1 is MNHNS and CDR2 is SASEGT. Trimming shortened V by 3 bases and J by 9 bases, and 14 bases separated the two germline ends. CDR3 sequence reads: CASSDRVGLSYTF. The CDR3 DNA reads TGTGCCAGCAGTGACCGGGTCGGCTTAAGCTACACCTTC.

DNA of the CDR3: TGTGCCAGCAGCGCCGGGACTAGGGGTAGGGTTGAGCAGTTCTTC. Translating gives CASSAGTRGRVEQFF. The rearrangement links TRBV9 to TRBJ2-1, with TRBD2 matching 8 bases. This CDR3 has 15 residues. Germline assignment: CDR1 SGDLS and CDR2 YYNGEE. With V trimmed by 3 bases and J by 9 bases, 11 bases remained unmatched. Variable domain in full (rest from reference TRBV9 and TRBJ2-1): DSGVTQTPKHLITATGQRVTLRCSPRSGDLSVYWYQQSLDQGLQFLIQYYNGEERAKGNILERFSAQQFPDLHSELNLSSLELGDSALYFCASSAGTRGRVEQFFGPGTRLTVL.

This chain links TRBV27 with TRBJ2-7; TRBD2 agrees at 10 bases. The CDR3 has 13 amino acids. V gave up 4 bases and J gave up 10 bases; unmatched junction bases: 7. The germline CDR1 and CDR2 sequences are MNHEY and SMNVEV (reference sequence). The CDR3 sequence: CASSYGSGGRQYF. In DNA form, the CDR3 reads TGTGCCAGCAGTTACGGTAGCGGGGGGAGACAGTACTTC.

The chain has TRBV5-6 and TRBJ2-1; D is perhaps TRBD2 (7 bases). CDR3 size: 15 residues. V lost 0 bases and J lost 7, with 14 bases in between. Germline lookup yields CDR1 SGHDT and CDR2 YYEEEE. The CDR3 DNA sequence: TGTGCCAGCAGCTTGGTTATCAGGGGAGGGAATGAGCAGTTCTTC. This encodes CASSLVIRGGNEQFF.

The rearrangement joins TRBV18 to TRBJ2-7, with a tentative D call TRBD1 (5 bases). This CDR3 has 15 amino acids. Looked up from germline, CDR1 is KGHSH and CDR2 is LQKENI. Trimming removed 1 base from V and 0 bases from J, with 10 bases in between. CDR3 amino acids: CASSPQGFSSYEQYF. CDR3 nucleotides: TGTGCCAGCTCACCACAGGGGTTCAGCTCCTACGAGCAGTACTTC. The whole variable domain, filled in from reference TRBV18 and TRBJ2-7, reads NAGVMQNPRHLVRRRGQEARLRCSPMKGHSHVYWYRQLPEEGLKFMVYLQKENIIDESGMPKERFSAEFPKEGPSILRIQQVVRGDSAAYFCASSPQGFSSYEQYFGPGTRLTVT.

The V call is TRBV28, the J call TRBJ2-7; D not certain. The CDR3 is 15 amino acids. From germline, CDR1 is MDHEN and CDR2 SYDVKM. V dropped 6 bases and J dropped 4 bases, with 19 bases sitting between them. The CDR3 spells CASSQTPSLGYEQYF. CDR3 nucleotides: TGTGCCAGCAGCCAAACCCCGTCCTTGGGATACGAGCAGTACTTC.

V and J are TRBV9 and TRBJ1-1, with D perhaps TRBD1 (5 bases). Germline CDR1 SGDLS, CDR2 YYNGEE. V lost 3 bases, J lost 5 bases, and 20 bases lay in between. There are 16 residues in the CDR3. CDR3 sequence (DNA): TGTGCCAGCAGCGAGAGAGGCCAGGGTGTGGGGACTGAAGCTTTCTTT. Translating it yields CASSERGQGVGTEAFF.

The rearrangement uses TRBV5-6 and TRBJ1-1; TRBD1 might be the D (5 bases). V shed 0 bases and J shed 2 bases, with 8 bases lying between them. This CDR3 comprises 14 residues. Germline V gene sequence: CDR1 SGHDT, CDR2 YYEEEE. CDR3 DNA sequence: TGTGCCAGCAGCTTGGTACAGGCAAACACTGAAGCTTTCTTT. Its translation is CASSLVQANTEAFF.

The chain is built from TRBV6-5 and TRBJ1-1, with 10 bases fitting TRBD1. Germline CDR1 reads MNHEY; CDR2 reads SVGAGI. V lost 5 bases, J lost 4 bases, and 4 bases stayed unmatched. This CDR3 contains 14 residues. The CDR3 is CASSRTGGVTEAFF. The CDR3 coding sequence is TGTGCCAGCAGTCGGACAGGGGGGGTCACTGAAGCTTTCTTT.

CDR3 loop: CASSSGGLGKNIQYF. The CDR3 DNA is TGTGCCAGCAGTTCAGGGGGCTTGGGCAAAAACATTCAGTACTTC. The chain employs TRBV6-5 and TRBJ2-4, with 8 bases fitting TRBD1. The CDR3 spans 15 residues. V shed 4 bases and J 3 bases; nucleotides not matched to a gene: 5. The V gene's germline CDR1 is MNHEY and CDR2 SVGAGI.

The chain carries TRBV30 and TRBJ1-2, with D unresolved. Germline V CDR1 and CDR2: GTSNPN, SVGIG (reference sequence). The CDR3 contains 12 residues. CDR3 nucleotides: TGTGCTCAGGCAGACAACAGCTATGGCTACACCTTC. Encoded protein: CAQADNSYGYTF. Using reference TRBV30 and TRBJ1-2 for the parts outside the CDR3, the full variable domain is SQTIHQWPATLVQPVGSPLSLECTVEGTSNPNLYWYRQAAGRGLQLLFYSVGIGQISSEVPQNLSASRPQDRQFILSSKKLLLSDSGFYLCAQADNSYGYTFGSGTRLTVV.

This chain links TRBV5-8 with TRBJ2-7; the match to TRBD2 covers 12 bases. The CDR3 runs 14 residues. V was clipped by 3 bases and J by 6 bases; unmatched bases: 4. The V gene's germline CDR1 is SGHTS and CDR2 YDEGEE. CDR3 protein: CASSWTSGTGEQYF. CDR3 sequence (DNA): TGTGCCAGCAGCTGGACTAGCGGGACTGGCGAGCAGTACTTC.

The chain recombines TRBV19 with TRBJ1-5; 7 nucleotides align to TRBD1. CDR1 and CDR2 (germline): LNHDA, SQIVND (reference sequence). This CDR3 region has 16 residues. Unmatched junction bases numbered 11, after V lost 3 bases and J lost 6 bases. The CDR3 region is CASSIDEGAGIQPQHF. CDR3 DNA sequence: TGTGCCAGTAGTATTGACGAGGGGGCGGGAATTCAGCCCCAGCATTTT.

Comments on this clone: Other DNA variants within this sample encode the same CDR3. The V call is TRBV2, the J call TRBJ2-7; 9 bases align to TRBD2. The germline CDR1 and CDR2 sequences are SNHLY and FYNNEI. The CDR3 runs to 13 residues. The J segment lost 6 bases and the V segment lost 4 bases, leaving 4 bases of the junction unmatched. The CDR3 loop reads CASSGTSVGEQYF. CDR3 sequence (DNA): TGTGCCAGCAGTGGGACTAGCGTAGGCGAGCAGTACTTC.

This clone has a single count. The CDR3 region is CASSFLQGIEQYF. For the CDR3, the DNA is TGTGCCAGCAGCTTCCTACAGGGGATCGAGCAGTACTTC. The chain carries TRBV11-2 and TRBJ2-7; 7 positions agree with TRBD1. The CDR3 totals 13 residues. V lost 3 bases to trimming and J lost 6 bases; unmatched junction nucleotides: 5. Germline CDR1 and CDR2: SGHAT and FQNNGV.

The rearrangement joins TRBV6-6 to TRBJ1-5; TRBD1 agrees at 9 bases. The CDR3 length is 14 residues. V shed 7 bases and J 6 bases; nucleotides not matched to a gene: 7. From germline, CDR1 is MNHNY and CDR2 SVGAGI (reference sequence). The chain's CDR3 is CASIPGTGSQPQHF. The DNA of the CDR3 is TGTGCCAGCATCCCCGGGACAGGGAGTCAGCCCCAGCATTTT.

The chain couples TRBV19 to TRBJ1-5; 8 bases are shared with TRBD1. Germline loops: CDR1 LNHDA, CDR2 SQIVND (reference sequence). The trim removed 7 bases at V and 7 bases at J, leaving 15 bases unmatched. The CDR3 covers 16 residues. The CDR3, as DNA: TGTGCCAGTAACTCCCATTCGACAGGGGCAGAGCAGCCCCAGCATTTT. This gives the protein CASNSHSTGAEQPQHF.

The gene calls are TRBV4-3 and TRBJ2-5, with 7 bases aligning to TRBD2. Germline V CDR1 and CDR2: LGHNA, YSLEER. The CDR3 is made up of 15 amino acids. V was pared by 1 base and J by 3 bases, with 5 bases of the junction left unmatched. Here the CDR3 DNA reads TGCGCCAGCAGCCAAGGGCCAGCGGGAAAAGAGACCCAGTACTTC. This codes for CASSQGPAGKETQYF.

This rearrangement joins TRBV5-6 to TRBJ1-1; perhaps TRBD1 as D (5 bases). Germline V gene lookup returns CDR1 SGHDT and CDR2 YYEEEE. Trimming stripped 0 bases from V and 2 bases from J, with 8 bases between. This CDR3 has 14 residues. The chain's CDR3 is CASSLVQGNTEAFF. The DNA of the CDR3 is TGTGCCAGCAGCTTGGTCCAGGGAAACACTGAAGCTTTCTTT.

Concerning this clone: Other DNA sequences within the sample encode an identical CDR3. The gene calls are TRBV10-3 and TRBJ2-5; D not certain. Germline V gene data show CDR1 as ENHRY and CDR2 as SYGVKD. Trimming left V 3 bases short and J 2 bases short, with 4 bases between. The CDR3 totals 12 residues. CDR3 region: CAISDGQETQYF. In nucleotides, the CDR3 is TGTGCCATCAGTGACGGGCAAGAGACCCAGTACTTC.

The rearrangement joins TRBV10-1 to TRBJ2-5, with D perhaps matching TRBD1 or TRBD2 (6 bases each). Per germline, CDR1 WNHNN and CDR2 SYGVQD (reference sequence). The CDR3 runs to 16 residues. V shed 0 bases and J shed 4 bases, with 15 bases lying between them. CDR3 bases: TGCGCCAGCAGTGAGTCGACGGGGGCCGTTAGAGAGACCCAGTACTTC. This encodes CASSESTGAVRETQYF.

The chain joins TRBV29-1 to TRBJ1-3, with D perhaps TRBD1 (5 bases). V dropped 0 bases and J dropped 7 bases, with 16 bases sitting between them. The CDR3 has 15 amino acids. Germline V gene lookup returns CDR1 SQVTM and CDR2 ANQGSEA. CDR3 sequence reads: CSVEDPDRSRNTIYF. DNA for the CDR3: TGCAGCGTTGAAGACCCTGACAGATCCCGGAACACCATATATTTT. The variable domain in full, with the rest retrieved from reference TRBV29-1 and TRBJ1-3, is SAVISQKPSRDICQRGTSLTIQCQVDSQVTMMFWYRQQPGQSLTLIATANQGSEATYESGFVIDKFPISRPNLTFSTLTVSNMSPEDSSIYLCSVEDPDRSRNTIYFGEGSWLTVV.

This clone is a singleton in its sample. The chain links TRBV27 to TRBJ2-7; maybe TRBD2 (7 bases). CDR1 is MNHEY, CDR2 SMNVEV, per germline (reference sequence). Trimming pared 5 bases from V and 3 bases from J, leaving 20 bases between. The CDR3 consists of 16 residues. The CDR3 loop reads CASSTPSGGRGYEQYF. CDR3 nucleotide sequence: TGTGCCAGCAGTACCCCCTCGGGGGGCCGCGGCTACGAGCAGTACTTC.